What follows are 22 T cell receptor beta chains derived from one specimen sequenced in a study of naive and memory T cell subsets. Overall study findings and caveats: Especially in CD8 cells, naive repertoires contained a few larger clonotypes, possibly CD45RA-re-expressing memory cells.

These receptors have no known antigen. Two oligonucleotides, mixed equimolar, formed the beta constant-region primer covering TRBC1 and TRBC2. Four rounds of PCR amplified the ligated cDNA using nested alpha and beta constant-region primers plus SP2. TCRdb analysed the UMI-ligation and nested PCR reads with MiXCR anew, one entry per CDR3 protein. Among approximately 100,000 distinct CDR3 sequences listed, 14% were seen once. Material for sequencing was naive CD8+ T cells from blood. The receptor source for this set is a human donor in good health.

The gene calls are TRBV9 and TRBJ2-7, with 10 bases aligning to TRBD2. Germline loops: CDR1 SGDLS, CDR2 YYNGEE. After removal of 2 bases from V and 1 base from J, the junction contained 0 bases not matched to a gene. The CDR3 covers 14 residues. This CDR3 is CASSVGLASYEQYF. CDR3 DNA: TGTGCCAGCAGCGTGGGACTAGCGTCCTACGAGCAGTACTTC.

This clonotype has ten or more counts. The rearrangement joins TRBV24-1 to TRBJ2-7, with 7 positions matching TRBD1. This CDR3 spans 15 amino acids. Looked up from germline, CDR1 is KGHDR and CDR2 is SFDVKD. Unmatched junction bases numbered 1, after V lost 0 bases and J lost 0 bases. Written as DNA, the CDR3 is TGTGCCACCAGTGATTTGAGACAGGGCTCCTACGAGCAGTACTTC. The encoded protein is CATSDLRQGSYEQYF.

This clonotype was seen a handful of times. This chain uses TRBV4-3 with TRBJ2-3; D is possibly TRBD1 or TRBD2 (6 bases each). Trimming took 1 base from V and 4 from J, leaving 12 bases between them. CDR1 is LGHNA, CDR2 YSLEER, per germline. The CDR3 runs 15 residues. As DNA, the CDR3 is TGCGCCAGCAGCCAAGCGGGGGCTAAGTCAGATACGCAGTATTTT. Its protein product is CASSQAGAKSDTQYF.

CDR3 region: CASSQPGSMNTEAFF. The CDR3 DNA follows: TGTGCCAGCAGCCAACCAGGGAGTATGAACACTGAAGCTTTCTTT. This chain connects TRBV3-1 to TRBJ1-1; D might be TRBD1 (5 bases). The V and J ends lost 2 bases and 0 bases respectively, with 10 bases between them. The CDR3 is 15 residues long. CDR1 is LGHDT, CDR2 YNNKEL, per germline (reference sequence).

The chain is built from TRBV7-8 and TRBJ2-3; 11 positions match TRBD2. Germline-derived CDR1 and CDR2 are SGHVS and FQNEAQ. This CDR3 spans 19 amino acids. The V and J ends lost 0 bases and 0 bases, in that order; junction bases with no gene match: 8. DNA of the CDR3: TGTGCCAGCAGCTTAGCTTCACCTTCTAGCGGGGGGAGCACAGATACGCAGTATTTT. Translating it yields CASSLASPSSGGSTDTQYF.

The chain recombines TRBV4-2 with TRBJ2-1; D may match TRBD1 or TRBD2 (5 bases each). CDR1 is LGHNA, CDR2 YNFKEQ, per germline. This CDR3 spans 20 amino acids. V was shortened by 1 base and J by 0 bases, with 22 bases between the two germline ends. CDR3 loop: CASSQGYWSGTGPSYNEQFF. The CDR3 region has the DNA TGTGCCAGCAGCCAAGGGTATTGGTCCGGGACGGGACCCTCCTACAATGAGCAGTTCTTC.

This clonotype appeared a few times. The J gene is TRBJ2-5, the V gene TRBV12-3 or TRBV12-4; D possibly matches TRBD1 or TRBD2 (6 bases each). This CDR3 has 13 amino acids. Trimming took off 7 bases at V and 4 bases at J, with 13 bases between the two ends. The CDR3 spells CASTEGGGETQYF. In DNA form, the CDR3 reads TGTGCCAGCACCGAAGGAGGGGGAGAGACCCAGTACTTC.

The rearrangement joins TRBV7-8 to TRBJ2-2; D tentatively fits TRBD1 or TRBD2 (5 bases each). Deletions cut 1 base from V and 4 bases from J, with 16 bases between. Germline V gene lookup returns CDR1 SGHVS and CDR2 FQNEAQ. The CDR3 extends over 17 amino acids. The CDR3 nucleotides are TGTGCCAGCAGCTTAGAAGCGAGGGGCAAGGGCACCGGGGAGCTGTTTTTT. Protein product: CASSLEARGKGTGELFF.

This clonotype was recorded a few times. The gene calls are TRBV6-6 and TRBJ1-1; 11 nucleotides align to TRBD1. V lost 0 bases to trimming and J lost 4 bases; unmatched junction nucleotides: 7. Germline CDR1 is MNHNY and CDR2 is SVGAGI (reference sequence). The CDR3 sequence is 17 residues long. CDR3 residues: CASSYSTDRGLVTEAFF. DNA of the CDR3: TGTGCCAGCAGTTACTCGACGGACAGGGGGCTAGTCACTGAAGCTTTCTTT.

On this clonotype itself: A much larger clone lies one base from this, so it may be a read error. V usage is TRBV7-9 and J usage is TRBJ2-7, with 7 positions matching TRBD1. The CDR3 length is 15 residues. The trim removed 5 bases at V and 1 base at J, leaving 8 bases unmatched. Germline V lookup: CDR1 SEHNR, CDR2 FQNEAQ (reference sequence). The CDR3 loop reads CASSIRQGMSYEQYF. The CDR3 DNA reads as TGTGCCAGCAGCATCCGACAGGGAATGTCCTACGAGCAGTACTTC.

V is TRBV7-9 and J is TRBJ1-5; weak D call: TRBD1 (6 bases). Deletions cut 4 bases from V and 2 bases from J, with 21 bases between. Germline V lookup: CDR1 SEHNR, CDR2 FQNEAQ (reference sequence). This CDR3 has 18 residues. CDR3: CASSSSDAGDIGNQPQHF. CDR3 nucleotide sequence: TGTGCCAGCAGCTCCTCTGATGCGGGGGACATCGGCAATCAGCCCCAGCATTTT.

The chain uses TRBV6-5 and TRBJ2-6, with D unclear. Germline V CDR1 and CDR2: MNHEY, SVGAGI. Between the trimmed V and J ends, which lost 7 bases and 3 bases, there was a span of 34 bases. This CDR3 is 22 amino acids long. CDR3 loop: CASKPRGDSVLVKEYGANVLTF. CDR3 bases: TGTGCCAGCAAACCCAGAGGAGATTCCGTCCTAGTAAAAGAGTATGGGGCCAACGTCCTGACTTTC.

There are many counts of this clonotype. The chain couples TRBV12-3 or TRBV12-4 to TRBJ2-4; D possibly matches TRBD1 or TRBD2 (6 bases each). This CDR3 contains 19 residues. The V end lost 2 bases, the J end lost 1 base, and 21 bases lay between the germline ends. The CDR3 loop reads CASSLFPTGRGGAKNIQYF. For the CDR3, the DNA is TGTGCCAGCAGTTTATTTCCAACAGGGCGTGGAGGGGCCAAAAACATTCAGTACTTC.

The chain links TRBV20-1 to TRBJ2-7; no definite D call. Trimming shortened V by 4 bases and J by 3 bases, and 7 bases separated the two germline ends. The CDR3 sequence is 11 residues long. Germline V gives CDR1 DFQATT, CDR2 SNEGSKA (reference sequence). The CDR3 nucleotides read TGCAGTGCTATAAACAGCTACGAGCAGTACTTC. Translated, it gives CSAINSYEQYF.

The chain combines TRBV5-6 with TRBJ2-7, with D possibly TRBD2 on 5 matching bases. V shed 3 bases and J shed 3 bases, with 7 bases lying between them. CDR1 and CDR2 (germline): SGHDT, YYEEEE. The CDR3 consists of 12 residues. For the CDR3, the DNA is TGTGCCAGCAGCTCGGCGGGCTACGAGCAGTACTTC. It encodes CASSSAGYEQYF.

This clonotype was recorded at least ten times. This chain links TRBV2 with TRBJ2-7; D is ambiguous. The V end lost 3 bases, the J end lost 0 bases, and 9 bases lay between the germline ends. The CDR3 has 14 residues. Germline V gives CDR1 SNHLY, CDR2 FYNNEI. CDR3 nucleotides: TGTGCCAGCAGTGAGGGGAAGTACTCCTACGAGCAGTACTTC. This codes for CASSEGKYSYEQYF.

This rearrangement joins TRBV6-1 to TRBJ1-2; unclear D gene. This CDR3 is built from 15 residues. Germline V CDR1 and CDR2: MNHNS, SASEGT. V was trimmed by 4 bases and J by 8 bases, leaving 20 bases between them. CDR3 sequence: CASSVAGAYLEGYTF. DNA of the CDR3: TGTGCCAGCAGTGTGGCCGGCGCATATTTGGAGGGCTACACCTTC.

This clonotype was recorded a few times. The chain links TRBV5-6 to TRBJ1-4; 10 bases are a match to TRBD1. The CDR3 contains 15 residues. Per the germline V gene, CDR1 is SGHDT and CDR2 is YYEEEE. J lost 1 base, V lost 4 bases, and 1 base had no gene match. The CDR3 bases are TGTGCCAGCAGCGGGGACAGGGGAACTAATGAAAAACTGTTTTTT. It codes for CASSGDRGTNEKLFF.

The chain employs TRBV28 and TRBJ2-7, with D perhaps TRBD1 or TRBD2 (6 bases each). The germline CDR1 and CDR2 sequences are MDHEN and SYDVKM. This CDR3 is built from 14 residues. V was pared by 6 bases and J by 2 bases, with 14 bases between. CDR3 region: CASSPSRGPYEQYF. The CDR3 DNA is TGTGCCAGCAGCCCCTCACGGGGGCCCTACGAGCAGTACTTC.

J is TRBJ2-1 and V is TRBV7-3; no definite D call. Germline V gene lookup returns CDR1 SGHTA and CDR2 FQGTGA. The V end lost 2 bases, the J end lost 9 bases, and 8 bases lay between the germline ends. The CDR3 has 12 amino acids. CDR3 protein: CASSLYSGEQFF. CDR3 sequence (DNA): TGTGCCAGCAGCTTATACAGTGGTGAGCAGTTCTTC.

This clonotype was detected many times. The V gene is TRBV10-3, the J gene TRBJ1-1, with TRBD1 as a possible D gene (5 bases). This CDR3 has 15 residues. V was cut by 0 bases and J by 3 bases, with 11 bases left in between. CDR1 is ENHRY and CDR2 is SYGVKD in the germline V gene. The CDR3 here is CAISESDIQDTEAFF. Written as DNA, the CDR3 is TGTGCCATCAGTGAGTCGGACATACAGGACACTGAAGCTTTCTTT.

This clonotype was observed a handful of times. The chain uses TRBV11-2 and TRBJ2-7; D unresolved. The germline CDR1 and CDR2 sequences are SGHAT and FQNNGV. V was pared by 2 bases and J by 3 bases, with 14 bases between. The CDR3 covers 15 residues. The CDR3 nucleotides are TGTGCCAGCAGCTTACTCGGTCAGGATCTCTACGAGCAGTACTTC. This encodes CASSLLGQDLYEQYF. Full variable domain (outside the CDR3, taken from reference TRBV11-2 and TRBJ2-7): EAGVAQSPRYKIIEKRQSVAFWCNPISGHATLYWYQQILGQGPKLLIQFQNNGVVDDSQLPKDRFSAERLKGVDSTLKIQPAKLEDSAVYLCASSLLGQDLYEQYFGPGTRLTVT.